This record looks at one TCR beta chain sequence and its context. The target of this receptor is not known. No much larger clone is present one base from it, and per-base qualities are unavailable. Healthy HIV-negative adults with no recently reported acute infections or vaccinations were included as donors. Every donor was a Caucasian adult residing in Nashville, Tennessee, USA. CD4+ T cells were enriched by magnetic negative selection; naive cells were then positively selected on CD45RA, and the negative fraction formed the memory subset. After blood collection by leukapheresis, PBMCs were isolated using Ficoll-Histopaque density gradient centrifugation and then cryopreserved in the vapor phase of liquid nitrogen. Analytical flow cytometry was used to check the purity and quantity of every magnetically sorted T cell population. Each sorted fraction had its genomic DNA isolated and then quantified by UV absorbance on a Nanodrop 2000c.

Using the deep immunoSEQ assay, TCR CDR3 regions were amplified from genomic DNA by multiplex PCR. Extracted genomic DNA from each cell subset was distributed evenly across all wells of several immunoSEQ 96-well plates, and each plate was treated as a replicate. For sorted subsets, each replicate PCR was loaded with approximately 190 ng genomic DNA, equivalent to about 30,000 T cell genomes. Purified libraries were measured with a Qubit 3.0 fluorometer, size-checked on a Bioanalyzer 2100, and measured again with the KAPA Library Quantification kit. Every immunoSEQ 96-well plate was sequenced on a dedicated single-read 150-cycle Illumina NextSeq 550 flow cell. As for the authors' bioinformatics: Because the immunoSEQ output held only junctional sequences and lacked quality scores, the filtering could not match the filtering applied to full-length reads. To assign V/J genes and CDR3, sequences were annotated using PyIR, a Python wrapper for IgBLAST v1.9, with IMGT germline references. Reads were filtered out if the reads had weak V/J assignments (E-value above 1e-6), no CDR3, stop codons, out-of-frame junctions, or ambiguous translated residues. V3J clonotypes were defined as sequences sharing the same inferred V gene, J gene, and CDR3 amino acid sequence. The percentage overlap between two repertoires was calculated by dividing the number of shared unique clonotypes by the size of the smaller repertoire. Three approaches were used to assess repertoire richness: RTK rarefaction, the Chao1 estimator, and Recon v2.1 estimates of unobserved clonotypes. For all TCRbeta clonotypes obtained by the gDNA method from a few donors, generation probabilities were computed with OLGA. Here the immuneACCESS table is served through TCRdb, limited to in-frame sequences with V and J called. Missing clones are a known gap in these copies; in checked studies unresolved V genes cover under half, and the rest lacks a known reason. V and J calls and clone size follow that table, whereas D and trimming were derived from the DNA. This sample lists approximately 2.3 million clones; 85% to 95% were detected once. The ten largest clones take up 0.35% to 0.5% of the sample.

This entry comes from a study of shared clonotypes between healthy human individuals (dated by TCRdb to the early 2020s). In the study overall: A few men and a couple of women, aged 18 to 49 years, made up the cohort. For each donor, CD4 naive and CD4 memory were each given three plates, CD8 naive was given two plates, and CD8 memory was given one plate. The study deeply sequenced blood TCR repertoires of about 5 healthy adults to estimate repertoire size and the extent of clonotype sharing between individuals. To increase sequencing depth and limit assay-specific biases, different laboratories used diverse techniques to prepare libraries and sequence TCR repertoires. Leukapheresis yielded between about 0.9 and 9.5 billion PBMCs per donor. Overall study results and their limits: Compared with non-shared clonotypes, clonotypes shared by all four sorted-subset donors had higher generation probabilities. Sampling was restricted to blood, and TCR repertoires in tissues likely differ from the TCR repertoires found in blood. Across a handful of donors, about 5% of naive CD4, roughly 3.8% of naive CD8, about 2.3% of memory CD4, and 0.4% of memory CD8 clonotypes were shared. Because the study included only a small number of donors, the genetic and exposure-history diversity represented was limited. Pairwise subsampling indicated that sequencing depth was expected to affect the degree of clonotype sharing among donors. Rarefaction of sorted-subset datasets indicated incomplete sequencing despite the large sequencing depth. Larger estimated clonotype richness was generally found for naive subsets than for memory subsets.

Relative to germline, V is missing 1 base and J is missing 1 base, with 3 bases of the junction outside any gene match. The germline V gene yields SGHTA for CDR1 and FQGTGA for CDR2. The CDR3 measures 16 amino acids from cysteine to phenylalanine. CDR3 DNA only is kept here, 48 bases in frame from base 1. Sequencing was done on a sample of naive CD4+ T cells from PBMCs. The cell subset or site label corresponds to: CD45RA+ positively selected. Recombination joined TRBV7-3 with TRBJ2-7; TRBD2 aligns with 11 central bases. The sequence derives from a man younger than 35 in good health. Some clones in this sample may be carry-over from other donors' samples. The CDR3 protein sequence reads: CASSLMGLAVSYEQYF. The sequence in DNA is TGTGCCAGCAGCTTAATGGGACTAGCGGTGTCCTACGAGCAGTACTTC.